This TCR beta chain was sequenced during a study of shared clonotypes between healthy human individuals. Study-wide results and caveats: Estimated clonotype richness was generally higher in naive than memory subsets.

Only in-frame clones appear in the TCRdb table, and some are missing; sequencing was by immunoSEQ multiplex PCR. The sample lists about 1.1 million clones; approximately 80% were seen once. From germline, CDR1 is WNHNN and CDR2 SYGVQD (reference sequence). The CDR3 totals 17 residues. V gave up 0 bases and J gave up 0 bases, with 11 bases separating them. CD4+ cell separation produced CD45RA+ naive and CD45RA-negative memory subsets. On this clone itself: Its antigen is unidentified.

The sequence came from a man aged 18 to 30 in good health. Some clones in this sample may be carry-over from other donors' samples. The sequenced sample consisted of memory CD4+ T cells from PBMCs. Indicated subset: CD45RA-negative fraction. This chain joins TRBV10-1 and TRBJ2-2, with a possible D match to TRBD2 (5 bases). CDR3 in DNA: TGCGCCAGCAGTGAGTCGACGGGGTATACGAACACCGGGGAGCTGTTTTTT. As protein: CASSESTGYTNTGELFF.